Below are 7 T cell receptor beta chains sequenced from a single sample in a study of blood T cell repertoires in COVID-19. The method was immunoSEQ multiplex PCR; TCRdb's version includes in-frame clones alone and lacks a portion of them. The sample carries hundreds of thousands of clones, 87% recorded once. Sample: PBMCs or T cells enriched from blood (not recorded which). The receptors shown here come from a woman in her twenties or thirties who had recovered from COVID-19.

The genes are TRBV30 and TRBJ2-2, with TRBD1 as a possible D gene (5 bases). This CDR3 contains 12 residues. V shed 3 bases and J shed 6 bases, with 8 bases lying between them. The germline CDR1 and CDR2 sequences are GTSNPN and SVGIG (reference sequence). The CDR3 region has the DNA TGTGCCTGGAGACAACAGGCCGGGGAGCTGTTTTTT. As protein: CAWRQQAGELFF.

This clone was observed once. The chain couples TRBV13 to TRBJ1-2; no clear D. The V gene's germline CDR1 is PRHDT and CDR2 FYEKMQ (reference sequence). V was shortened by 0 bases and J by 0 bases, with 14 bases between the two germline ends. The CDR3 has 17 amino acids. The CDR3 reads CASSLGRGRGANYGYTF. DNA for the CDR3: TGTGCCAGCAGCTTAGGACGCGGGCGGGGTGCTAACTATGGCTACACCTTC.

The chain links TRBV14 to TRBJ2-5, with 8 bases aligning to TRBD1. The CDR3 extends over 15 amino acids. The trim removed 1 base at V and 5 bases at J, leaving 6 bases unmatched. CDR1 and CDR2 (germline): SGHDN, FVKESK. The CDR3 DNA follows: TGTGCCAGCAGCCAAGTGGGACAGGCTCCGGAGACCCAGTACTTC. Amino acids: CASSQVGQAPETQYF.

The chain's CDR3 is CAISPGLPTDTQYF. DNA of the CDR3: TGTGCCATCAGCCCGGGACTACCAACAGATACGCAGTATTTT. The V call is TRBV10-3, the J call TRBJ2-3; the match to TRBD2 covers 7 bases. The CDR3 consists of 14 residues. Germline CDR1 is ENHRY and CDR2 is SYGVKD. Losses at the gene ends were 6 bases for V and 3 bases for J; bases not matched to a gene: 6.

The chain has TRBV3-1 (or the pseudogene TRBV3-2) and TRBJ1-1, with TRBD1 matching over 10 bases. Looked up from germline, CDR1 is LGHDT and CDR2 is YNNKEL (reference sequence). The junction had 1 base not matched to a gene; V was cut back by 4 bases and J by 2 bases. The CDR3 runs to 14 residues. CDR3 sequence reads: CASSRQGANTEAFF. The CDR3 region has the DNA TGTGCCAGCAGCCGACAGGGGGCCAACACTGAAGCTTTCTTT.

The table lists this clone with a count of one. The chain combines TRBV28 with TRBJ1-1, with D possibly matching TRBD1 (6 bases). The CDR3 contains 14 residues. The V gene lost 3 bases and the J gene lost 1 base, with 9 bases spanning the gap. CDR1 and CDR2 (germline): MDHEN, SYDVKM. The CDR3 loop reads CASSLQGPNTEAFF. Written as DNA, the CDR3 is TGTGCCAGCAGTTTGCAGGGGCCGAACACTGAAGCTTTCTTT.

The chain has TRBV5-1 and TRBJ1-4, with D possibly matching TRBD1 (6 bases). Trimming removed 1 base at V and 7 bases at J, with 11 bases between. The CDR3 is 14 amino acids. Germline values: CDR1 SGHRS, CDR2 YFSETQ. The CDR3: CASSLTGMGEKLFF. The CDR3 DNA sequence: TGCGCCAGCAGCTTGACAGGGATGGGTGAAAAACTGTTTTTT.